This is a list of T cell receptor beta chains from one sample in a study of blood T cell repertoires in COVID-19. Repertoires were generated with immunoSEQ multiplex PCR, while TCRdb's copy carries only in-frame clones and drops some. The table includes roughly 200,000 clones, roughly 88% detected once. The sequencing input was peripheral blood. The source is a man aged 45-60 years with COVID-19, enrolled during active disease. Both conserved end residues are part of each CDR3. Each record gives: V gene, J gene, D gene, clone size, CDR3 protein, CDR3 DNA. The D gene is left open where the match is weak. Expanded clones are given a class, and other clones once, few, many or no size at all.

TRBV30	TRBJ2-7	TRBD1	.	CAWNGQGEGEQYF	TGTGCCTGGAACGGACAGGGCGAAGGGGAGCAGTACTTC
TRBV9	TRBJ1-2	TRBD1	.	CASSGLTGGGYGYTF	TGTGCCAGCAGCGGACTCACAGGGGGCGGCTATGGCTACACCTTC
TRBV25-1	TRBJ2-5	.	few	CASSDSREFPETQYF	TGTGCCAGCAGTGATTCGCGGGAATTCCCAGAGACCCAGTACTTC
TRBV6-5	TRBJ1-4	.	.	CASSLRQTDEKLFF	TGTGCCAGCAGTTTACGACAGACAGATGAAAAACTGTTTTTT
TRBV11-2	TRBJ2-7	TRBD1	.	CASSRNSDRGFSYEQYF	TGTGCCAGCAGCCGAAATTCGGACAGGGGGTTCTCCTACGAGCAGTACTTC
TRBV5-5	TRBJ2-3	.	.	CASSLWTADTQYF	TGTGCCAGCAGCCTATGGACAGCCGATACGCAGTATTTT
TRBV11-3	TRBJ2-1	TRBD2	many	CASSHRMTSGAHEQFF	TGTGCCAGCAGCCACCGAATGACTAGCGGGGCCCATGAGCAGTTCTTC
TRBV30	TRBJ1-5	TRBD1	.	CAWSAGTGGWGNQPQHF	TGTGCCTGGAGCGCGGGGACAGGGGGCTGGGGGAATCAGCCCCAGCATTTT
TRBV28	TRBJ2-5	.	.	CASSLGGGWETQYF	TGTGCCAGCAGTTTAGGGGGGGGCTGGGAGACCCAGTACTTC
TRBV6-6	TRBJ2-1	TRBD1	.	CASSSGTGYNEQFF	TGTGCCAGCAGTTCCGGGACAGGGTACAATGAGCAGTTCTTC
TRBV6-5	TRBJ1-2	.	.	CASSLGGVGGYGYTF	TGTGCCAGCAGCCTCGGGGGGGTTGGGGGCTATGGCTACACCTTC
TRBV19	TRBJ2-1	TRBD2	many	CASSIPSGWENEQFF	TGTGCCAGCAGTATACCTAGCGGGTGGGAGAATGAGCAGTTCTTC
TRBV5-1	TRBJ2-5	TRBD1	.	CASSNMLTGVQETQYF	TGCGCCAGCAGCAACATGTTGACAGGGGTCCAAGAGACCCAGTACTTC
TRBV2	TRBJ1-1	.	.	CASSETGGRNTEAFF	TGTGCCAGCAGTGAGACAGGAGGTAGGAACACTGAAGCTTTCTTT
TRBV5-1	TRBJ2-7	TRBD2	.	CASSLGPGLDYEQYF	TGCGCCAGCAGCTTGGGTCCGGGACTAGACTACGAGCAGTACTTC
TRBV19	TRBJ1-5	.	.	CASSIGSGNRGNQPQHF	TGTGCCAGTAGTATAGGCTCAGGGAATCGCGGCAATCAGCCCCAGCATTTT
TRBV7-7	TRBJ2-2	TRBD1	.	CASSLGTGANTGELFF	TGTGCCAGCAGCTTAGGGACAGGGGCGAACACCGGGGAGCTGTTTTTT
TRBV27	TRBJ1-1	TRBD1	.	CASSPRTGAMNTEAFF	TGTGCCAGCAGTCCCCGGACAGGAGCAATGAACACTGAAGCTTTCTTT
TRBV10-3	TRBJ2-7	TRBD2	.	CAISESATSGSYEQYF	TGTGCCATCAGTGAGTCCGCGACTAGCGGGAGTTACGAGCAGTACTTC
TRBV19	TRBJ2-1	TRBD2	once	CASATGLVLNEQFF	TGTGCCAGTGCAACGGGACTAGTCCTCAATGAGCAGTTCTTC
TRBV11-2	TRBJ2-7	TRBD2	once	CASSFRDMKTSGRPYEQYF	TGTGCCAGCAGCTTCCGGGACATGAAAACTAGCGGGAGGCCCTACGAGCAGTACTTC
TRBV7-6	TRBJ2-7	.	.	CASSPPGGEQYF	TGTGCCAGCAGCCCCCCCGGAGGCGAGCAGTACTTC